This T cell receptor beta chain stems from a study of beta chain features in type 1 diabetes. This CDR3 is built from 16 residues. Germline-derived CDR1 and CDR2 are SGHNT and YYREEE (reference sequence). The ends were cut back, 3 bases at V and 8 bases at J, with 20 bases in the middle. The whole isolated RNA underwent reverse transcription, so sequencing captured expressed TCRB transcripts. TCRdb's copy holds only in-frame clones and misses some; the assay was immunoSEQ multiplex PCR. Of about 900,000 clones detected, roughly 15% appear once; the ten largest clones hold about 0.02%. The receptor was isolated from a woman between 18 and 29 years old in good health. Sequenced sample: naive CD4+ T cells from blood. The chain links TRBV5-4 to TRBJ2-2; the D gene is possibly TRBD1 (6 bases). CDR3 amino acids: CASSYTKTGMLGELFF. The CDR3 nucleotides read TGTGCCAGCAGCTACACAAAGACAGGAATGTTAGGGGAGCTGTTTTTT.